The clone carrying this TCR beta chain was observed a handful of times. Antigen specificity is unknown. The CDR3 is 11 amino acids. Germline V lookup: CDR1 SGHDT, CDR2 YYEEEE. V was cut by 6 bases and J by 9 bases, with 10 bases left in between. TCRdb redid the calling of the reads with MiXCR, one entry per CDR3 protein. The sample comprises hundreds of thousands of distinct CDR3 sequences, 24% of which are singletons, and less than 9.5% rests with the top ten. These data belong to a study of T cell repertoires in cytomegalovirus infection. Study-wide context: It was the public TCR beta signatures that indicated both CMV infection and matching HLA type.

The study's findings and limits: The ex vivo response was dominated by HLA-C-restricted CMV-specific TCR beta clonotypes.

This clonotype was sampled from a human donor in good health (CMV status not recorded). Some clones in this sample may be carry-over from other donors' samples. Material for sequencing was CD8+ T cells from PBMCs. The V call is TRBV5-6, the J call TRBJ2-1, with a possible D match to TRBD2 (6 bases). The CDR3 region has the DNA TGTGCCAGCACCACGGGGGTTGAGCAGTTCTTC. Its protein product is CASTTGVEQFF.